Listed here are 12 T cell receptor beta chains from one sample, sequenced in a study of T cells in Graves' hyperthyroidism and ophthalmopathy. The TCR beta CDR3 regions underwent amplification using RNA transcripts as the source. Primed by the HTBI set, a first-round RT-PCR was run on the TCR CDR3. Via MiXCR, TCRdb re-called the multiplex PCR reads, giving one row per CDR3 protein. The sample contains roughly 500,000 distinct CDR3 sequences, roughly 46% of which appear only once. Specimen: peripheral blood or thyroid tissue (not recorded which). The receptor set was obtained from an adult woman with Graves' disease, either hyperthyroidism or ophthalmopathy (not recorded which).

This clonotype was counted only a few times. The V and J genes are TRBV28 and TRBJ2-7; weak D call: TRBD2 (7 bases). V was cut by 5 bases and J by 2 bases, with 25 bases left in between. From germline, CDR1 is MDHEN and CDR2 SYDVKM. The CDR3 runs 18 residues. CDR3 protein: CASSDWGGRRRETYEQYF. The CDR3 DNA follows: TGTGCCAGCAGTGATTGGGGGGGCCGAAGGCGGGAGACCTACGAGCAGTACTTC.

CDR3 DNA: TGCAGCGCCCAGAGCACTGAAGCTTTCTTT. This encodes CSAQSTEAFF. This rearrangement joins TRBV29-1 to TRBJ1-1; D gene ambiguous. Germline loops: CDR1 SQVTM, CDR2 ANQGSEA. This CDR3 is built from 10 residues. V was cut by 7 bases and J by 4 bases, with 7 bases left in between.

This chain connects TRBV29-1 to TRBJ2-7, with D uncertain. The CDR3 consists of 13 residues. Germline V gives CDR1 SQVTM, CDR2 ANQGSEA. V shed 4 bases and J shed 3 bases, with 13 bases lying between them. The CDR3 here is CSVVSGSRYEQYF. CDR3 coding DNA: TGCAGCGTTGTTTCTGGCAGTCGCTACGAGCAGTACTTC.

This chain connects TRBV15 to TRBJ1-2; D is uncertain. Germline CDR1 is LNHNV and CDR2 is YYDKDF (reference sequence). The CDR3 has 15 residues. The germline V and J ends were trimmed by 5 bases and 1 base, with 14 bases remaining between them. As DNA, the CDR3 is TGTGCCACCAGCCCTGGTGGATTGGGTAACTATGGCTACACCTTC. It specifies CATSPGGLGNYGYTF.

The rearrangement links TRBV20-1 to TRBJ1-2; 7 bases agree with TRBD1. Trimming took 3 bases from V and 3 from J; bases not matched to a gene: 1. CDR1 is DFQATT, CDR2 SNEGSKA, per germline (reference sequence). This CDR3 region has 12 residues. The CDR3 loop is CSARTGHYGYTF. CDR3 nucleotide sequence: TGCAGTGCTAGGACAGGGCACTATGGCTACACCTTC.

The chain recombines TRBV7-9 with TRBJ1-6; D might be TRBD1 (5 bases). With 5 bases removed from V and 8 bases from J, the gap between germline ends came to 22 bases. From germline, CDR1 is SEHNR and CDR2 FQNEAQ (reference sequence). CDR3 length: 17 residues. DNA of the CDR3: TGTGCCAGCAGCGATCTCCCGGGGCCCATTCAATATTCACCCCTCCACTTT. Its protein product is CASSDLPGPIQYSPLHF.

This chain links TRBV24-1 with TRBJ1-4; a weak D match, TRBD1 (5 bases). Germline loops: CDR1 KGHDR, CDR2 SFDVKD. The CDR3 runs to 16 residues. Trimming took off 11 bases at V and 0 bases at J, with 18 bases between the two ends. The DNA for the CDR3 is TGTGCCAGCTCACTCGACAGTGATACAACTAATGAAAAACTGTTTTTT. Its protein product is CASSLDSDTTNEKLFF.

This sequence joins TRBV28 and TRBJ2-7, with unresolved D. From germline, CDR1 is MDHEN and CDR2 SYDVKM. Trimming cost V 3 bases and J 4 bases, with 10 bases left between them. The CDR3 consists of 13 residues. The CDR3 reads CASSFEEGYEQYF. As DNA, the CDR3 is TGTGCCAGCAGTTTCGAAGAAGGATACGAGCAGTACTTC.

This clonotype came up many times. J is TRBJ2-7 and V is TRBV5-1; 7 nucleotides align to TRBD1. Unmatched junction bases numbered 10, after V lost 6 bases and J lost 4 bases. The germline CDR1 and CDR2 sequences are SGHRS and YFSETQ. The CDR3 is 14 amino acids. The CDR3 is CASTSGTEIYEQYF. CDR3 in DNA: TGCGCCAGCACCTCCGGGACAGAAATATACGAGCAGTACTTC.

The rearrangement uses TRBV6-5 and TRBJ2-7, with a possible D match to TRBD1 (5 bases). V was pared by 6 bases and J by 4 bases, with 19 bases between. Germline CDR1 MNHEY, CDR2 SVGAGI. This CDR3 has 15 amino acids. CDR3 coding DNA: TGTGCCAGCAGCTTAGGGCCAGGGTTAACGTACGAGCAGTACTTC. It codes for CASSLGPGLTYEQYF.

Only a few counts were recorded for this clonotype. The gene calls are TRBV5-6 and TRBJ2-2; 8 nucleotides match TRBD1. The CDR3 has 16 residues. Germline V lookup: CDR1 SGHDT, CDR2 YYEEEE. Losses at the gene ends were 4 bases for V and 3 bases for J; bases not matched to a gene: 8. The CDR3 DNA is TGTGCCAGCAGCCCCCAGGGGGCCGTCTACACCGGGGAGCTGTTTTTT. Its protein product is CASSPQGAVYTGELFF.

Regarding this clonotype: At one of its ends the junction is not consistent with the germline gene, which may arise from a read error. The rearrangement uses TRBV19 and TRBJ2-6, with TRBD1 identical over 11 bases. Germline CDR1 and CDR2: LNHDA and SQIVND (reference sequence). The CDR3 loop spans 12 amino acids. The CDR3 loop is CASWGQGGTEAF. CDR3 sequence (DNA): TGTGCCAGCTGGGGACAGGGGGGCACTGAAGCTTTC.